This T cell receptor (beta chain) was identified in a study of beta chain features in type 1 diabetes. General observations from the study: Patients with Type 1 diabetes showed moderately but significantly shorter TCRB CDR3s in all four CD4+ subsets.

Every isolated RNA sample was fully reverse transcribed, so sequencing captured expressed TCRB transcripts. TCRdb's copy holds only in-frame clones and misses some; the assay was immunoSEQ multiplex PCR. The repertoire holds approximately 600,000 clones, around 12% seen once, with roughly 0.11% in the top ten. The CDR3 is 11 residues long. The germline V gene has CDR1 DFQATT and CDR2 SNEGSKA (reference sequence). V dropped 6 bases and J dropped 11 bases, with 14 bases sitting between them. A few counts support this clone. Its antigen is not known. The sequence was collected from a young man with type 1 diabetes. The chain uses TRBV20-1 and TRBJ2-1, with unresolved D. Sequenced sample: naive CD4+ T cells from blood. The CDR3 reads CSARPSDQQFF. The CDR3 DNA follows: TGCAGTGCACGGCCCAGCGACCAGCAGTTCTTC.